This T cell receptor beta chain was retrieved from a study of shared clonotypes between healthy human individuals. On this clone: Its antigen is undetermined.

Findings and limits, study-wide: Among donors, the sharing of clonotypes was expected to be influenced by sequencing depth. In contrast to clonotypes shared by all four donors, non-shared clonotypes had lower generation probabilities. Generally, estimated richness proved larger in naive subsets than it did in memory subsets. Owing to a small donor count, the genetic and exposure-history diversity represented was limited.

J was trimmed by 0 bases and V by 5 bases; bases with no gene match: 10. This CDR3 region has 17 residues. Per germline, CDR1 MDHEN and CDR2 SYDVKM. Profiled with immunoSEQ multiplex PCR; TCRdb holds only in-frame clones, not every one. The sample gives about 2.1 million clones, roughly 95% of which show up once; about 1.7% is in the top ten. CD45RO negativity and positive selection for CCR7 defined naive CD8 cells, a population that excluded terminally differentiated effector memory CD45RA+ cells. This TCR derives from a young man in good health. Some clones in this sample may be carry-over from other donors' samples. The rearrangement uses TRBV28 and TRBJ2-1; 7 bases are a match to TRBD1. Sequences were obtained from naive CD8+ T cells from PBMCs. The DNA for the CDR3 is TGTGCCAGCAGTACAGGGGCCGGGGCTATCTCCTACAATGAGCAGTTCTTC. This encodes CASSTGAGAISYNEQFF. The variable domain in full, with the rest retrieved from reference TRBV28 and TRBJ2-1, is DVKVTQSSRYLVKRTGEKVFLECVQDMDHENMFWYRQDPGLGLRLIYFSYDVKMKEKGDIPEGYSVSREKKERFSLILESASTNQTSMYLCASSTGAGAISYNEQFFGPGTRLTVL.